Listed here are 29 T cell receptor beta chains from one sample, sequenced in a study of CXCR3-negative and CXCR3-positive naive CD8 T cells. The authors made the TRB cDNA libraries by 5' RACE using UMI labels. Following a re-call of the 5' RACE reads, TCRdb has one entry per CDR3 protein and lacks DNA. Its listing shows about 150,000 distinct CDR3 sequences. Their antigen targets remain unknown. Points from the study as a whole: The TRB CDR3s that CXCR3-positive naive cells carried were more hydrophobic than those of CXCR3-negative naive cells.

The sequenced material came from naive CXCR3+ CD8+ T cells from blood. Noted subset: CD45RO-CCR7+CD27+CD95- naive CD8+ T cells expressing CXCR3 (TNR3+). Every receptor here comes from a human donor in good health. Some clones in this sample may be carry-over from other donors' samples.

The V and J genes are TRBV23-1 and TRBJ2-3; no DNA is available, so the TRBD2 call from TCRdb remains unchecked. TRBV23-1 is filed as an ORF, its function uncertain. There are 14 residues in the CDR3. The CDR3 region is CASSPQGGRDTQYF.

V and J are TRBV4-2 and TRBJ1-1; with no DNA, the TCRdb D assignment of TRBD1 cannot be verified. There are 14 residues in the CDR3. CDR1 and CDR2 from the germline V gene are LGHNA and YNFKEQ. This CDR3 reads CASSQVGDPTEAFF.

The gene calls are TRBV5-1 and TRBJ2-1; absent DNA, TCRdb's TRBD1 call cannot be checked. Germline loops: CDR1 SGHRS, CDR2 YFSETQ. The length of the CDR3 is 15 residues. CDR3 loop: CASSLVFGGYNEQFF.

J is TRBJ2-7 and V is TRBV20-1; TCRdb indicates TRBD1, and absent DNA this call remains unverified. Germline-derived CDR1 and CDR2 are DFQATT and SNEGSKA (reference sequence). The CDR3 sequence is 15 residues long. CDR3 region: CSAAGWQGQSYEQYF.

The CDR3 region is CASSQQGAGTGELFF. The gene calls are TRBV5-6 and TRBJ2-2; TCRdb lists TRBD1, though no DNA is available to test this call. Germline V gene sequence: CDR1 SGHDT, CDR2 YYEEEE. The length of the CDR3 is 15 residues.

The chain employs TRBV5-1 and TRBJ2-7; TCRdb lists TRBD1, though no DNA is available to test this call. Germline V gene data show CDR1 as SGHRS and CDR2 as YFSETQ. The CDR3 spans 16 residues. CDR3 loop: CASSDIMTAFSYEQYF. Full variable domain (rest looked up from reference TRBV5-1 and TRBJ2-7): KAGVTQTPRYLIKTRGQQVTLSCSPISGHRSVSWYQQTPGQGLQFLFEYFSETQRNKGNFPGRFSGRQFSNSRSEMNVSTLELGDSALYLCASSDIMTAFSYEQYFGPGTRLTVT.

The chain recombines TRBV5-5 with TRBJ2-7; TCRdb reports TRBD2, a call that lacks DNA to check it against. Germline values: CDR1 SGHKS, CDR2 YYEKEE (reference sequence). The CDR3 contains 15 residues. The CDR3 sequence is CASSFLGEASYEQYF.

This chain links TRBV20-1 with TRBJ2-3; the TRBD2 assignment by TCRdb is unverifiable without DNA. This CDR3 is built from 18 residues. Germline loops: CDR1 DFQATT, CDR2 SNEGSKA (reference sequence). CDR3 loop: CSARDNVWGVVSTDTQYF.

The J gene is TRBJ1-6, the V gene TRBV7-6; TCRdb calls TRBD1, which cannot be checked without DNA. This CDR3 contains 15 residues. Germline CDR1 and CDR2: SGHVS and FNYEAQ. The CDR3 region is CASSLARDGGSPLHF. The whole variable domain, filled in from reference TRBV7-6 and TRBJ1-6, reads GAGVSQSPRYKVTKRGQDVALRCDPISGHVSLYWYRQALGQGPEFLTYFNYEAQQDKSGLPNDRFSAERPEGSISTLTIQRTEQRDSAMYRCASSLARDGGSPLHFGNGTRLTVT.

This chain joins TRBV11-2 and TRBJ2-5; there is no DNA to check the TCRdb D call of TRBD1. CDR3 size: 18 residues. Germline V gene data show CDR1 as SGHAT and CDR2 as FQNNGV. The chain's CDR3 is CASSLKSAGTGYQETQYF.

The chain joins TRBV7-9 to TRBJ2-3; checking the TCRdb D call of TRBD1 is not possible without DNA. The CDR3 consists of 15 residues. Germline loops: CDR1 SEHNR, CDR2 FQNEAQ (reference sequence). Here the CDR3 reads CAGSLARGVTDTQYF.

The V and J genes are TRBV29-1 and TRBJ1-2. The CDR3 extends over 12 amino acids. Germline V gene data show CDR1 as SQVTM and CDR2 as ANQGSEA. The CDR3: CSVEASNYGYTF.

V usage is TRBV30 and J usage is TRBJ1-1; the TCRdb call, TRBD1, lacks DNA for checking. The CDR3 length is 11 residues. Germline values: CDR1 GTSNPN, CDR2 SVGIG (reference sequence). The CDR3 here is CAWSSRTEAFF.

The rearrangement links TRBV25-1 to TRBJ2-5; TCRdb's assignment of TRBD1 cannot be checked, as there is no DNA. Germline V gene lookup returns CDR1 MGHDK and CDR2 SYGVNS. The CDR3 length is 14 residues. The CDR3 is CASSEGGGAQTQYF.

The V and J genes are TRBV7-9 and TRBJ2-7; there is no DNA to check the TCRdb D call of TRBD1. Per the germline V gene, CDR1 is SEHNR and CDR2 is FQNEAQ (reference sequence). The CDR3 covers 16 residues. The chain's CDR3 is CASSSTTGEPSYEQYF.

V gene TRBV29-1 combines with J gene TRBJ2-1; TCRdb's D call of TRBD2 is untestable without DNA. The CDR3 is 15 residues long. Germline CDR1 and CDR2: SQVTM and ANQGSEA. The CDR3 loop reads CSVEEGLAADNEQFF.

This rearrangement joins TRBV7-9 to TRBJ1-1; TCRdb selects TRBD1, and the lack of DNA leaves this call unchecked. The germline V gene has CDR1 SEHNR and CDR2 FQNEAQ (reference sequence). The CDR3 has 14 amino acids. Here the CDR3 reads CASSLEGADSEAFF. Full variable domain (remainder filled in from reference TRBV7-9 and TRBJ1-1): DTGVSQNPRHKITKRGQNVTFRCDPISEHNRLYWYRQTLGQGPEFLTYFQNEAQLEKSRLLSDRFSAERPKGSFSTLEIQRTEQGDSAMYLCASSLEGADSEAFFGQGTRLTVV.

The chain combines TRBV20-1 with TRBJ2-4; as DNA is missing, the TRBD2 call by TCRdb cannot be tested. This CDR3 spans 14 amino acids. The V gene's germline CDR1 is DFQATT and CDR2 SNEGSKA (reference sequence). The CDR3: CSTLAELAKNIQYF.

The genes are TRBV5-5 and TRBJ2-5; TCRdb selects TRBD1, and the lack of DNA leaves this call unchecked. The CDR3 runs 15 residues. The germline V gene has CDR1 SGHKS and CDR2 YYEKEE (reference sequence). The CDR3 spells CASSFHGSPEETQYF.

The V call is TRBV29-1, the J call TRBJ2-1. The CDR3 length is 15 residues. The germline CDR1 and CDR2 sequences are SQVTM and ANQGSEA. The CDR3: CSVEERTGPYNEQFF.

This CDR3 reads CASSQVEGLEVEAFF. V gene TRBV4-3 combines with J gene TRBJ1-1. The V gene's germline CDR1 is LGHNA and CDR2 YSLEER. CDR3 length: 15 amino acids.

J is TRBJ2-1 and V is TRBV4-1; the D call of TRBD1 rests on TCRdb alone, since no DNA is present to check it. The CDR3 is 16 amino acids. CDR1 and CDR2 (germline): MGHRA, YSYEKL. The CDR3 here is CASSPEQGTGYNEQFF.

The V gene is TRBV13, the J gene TRBJ2-2. CDR1 is PRHDT and CDR2 is FYEKMQ in the germline V gene (reference sequence). The length of the CDR3 is 15 residues. The CDR3: CASSFGLRGTGELFF.

This chain uses TRBV12-5 with TRBJ2-1; the D gene TCRdb calls, TRBD2, cannot be checked with no DNA. Looked up from germline, CDR1 is LGHNT and CDR2 is FRNRAP. CDR3 length: 16 residues. The CDR3 here is CASVSHGGRTYNEQFF.

The chain employs TRBV9 and TRBJ2-7; with no DNA, the TCRdb D assignment of TRBD1 cannot be verified. The V gene's germline CDR1 is SGDLS and CDR2 YYNGEE. The CDR3 has 14 residues. The chain's CDR3 is CASSVTGHPSEQYF.

The chain links TRBV3-1 to TRBJ2-1; the D call of TRBD2 rests on TCRdb alone, since no DNA is present to check it. Looked up from germline, CDR1 is LGHDT and CDR2 is YNNKEL (reference sequence). The CDR3 consists of 17 residues. This chain's CDR3 is CASSRNPSGSSYNEQFF.

The chain employs TRBV7-9 and TRBJ2-7. From germline, CDR1 is SEHNR and CDR2 FQNEAQ (reference sequence). The CDR3 runs to 14 residues. This chain's CDR3 is CASSPVGGFYEQYF.

The chain links TRBV7-9 to TRBJ2-5; the TCRdb D gene call, TRBD2, has no DNA to confirm it. Germline loops: CDR1 SEHNR, CDR2 FQNEAQ (reference sequence). The CDR3 length is 16 residues. The CDR3 reads CASSFPLAGGMETQYF.

The V gene is TRBV21-1, the J gene TRBJ2-7; TCRdb returns TRBD2, unconfirmable since there is no DNA. TRBV21-1 is a known pseudogene. The CDR3 loop spans 17 amino acids. The CDR3 spells CASSKGESSGSSYEQYF.